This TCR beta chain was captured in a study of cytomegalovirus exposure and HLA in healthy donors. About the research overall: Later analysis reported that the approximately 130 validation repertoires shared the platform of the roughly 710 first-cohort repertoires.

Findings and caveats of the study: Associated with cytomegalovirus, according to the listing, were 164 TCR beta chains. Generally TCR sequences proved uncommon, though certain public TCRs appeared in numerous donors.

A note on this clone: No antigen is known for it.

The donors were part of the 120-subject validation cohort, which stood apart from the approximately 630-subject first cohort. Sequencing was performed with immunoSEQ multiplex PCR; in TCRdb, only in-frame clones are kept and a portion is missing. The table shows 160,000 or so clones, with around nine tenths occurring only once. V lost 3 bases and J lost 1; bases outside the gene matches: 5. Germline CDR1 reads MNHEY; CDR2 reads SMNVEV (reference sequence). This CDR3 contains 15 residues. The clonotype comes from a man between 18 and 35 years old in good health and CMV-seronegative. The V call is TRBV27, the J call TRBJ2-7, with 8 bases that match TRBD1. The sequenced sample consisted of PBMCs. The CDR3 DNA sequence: TGTGCCAGCAGTTTCAGGACAGGGTTATCCTACGAGCAGTACTTC. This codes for CASSFRTGLSYEQYF.